What follows are 30 T cell receptor beta chains derived from one specimen sequenced in a study of T cells expressing NK-cell markers. Reanalyzing the 5' RACE reads, TCRdb keeps one entry per CDR3 protein, without DNA. This table lists 550,000 to 600,000 distinct CDR3 sequences. Sample: blood T cells: a sorted CD56 or NKG2C T cell subset, CD4+ or CD8+ T cells, or bulk PBMC T cells (not recorded which). These TCRs come from a man between 18 and 29 years old in good health.

V usage is TRBV6-1 and J usage is TRBJ2-1; with no DNA, the TCRdb D assignment of TRBD2 cannot be verified. This CDR3 spans 14 amino acids. Germline V gene sequence: CDR1 MNHNS, CDR2 SASEGT. CDR3: CASSEWGTSGSLFF.

The chain couples TRBV5-1 to TRBJ1-2; TCRdb proposes TRBD1, but this gene call is untestable without DNA. CDR1 is SGHRS, CDR2 YFSETQ, per germline. The CDR3 covers 16 residues. The CDR3 loop reads CASSLGNTPQGDGYTF.

The gene calls are TRBV2 and TRBJ1-1; TCRdb returns TRBD1, unconfirmable since there is no DNA. Germline assignment: CDR1 SNHLY and CDR2 FYNNEI. There are 14 residues in the CDR3. The CDR3 is CASSETRQDIEAFF.

The chain couples TRBV6-5 to TRBJ2-3; absent DNA, TCRdb's TRBD1 call cannot be checked. The CDR3 length is 14 residues. Germline CDR1 reads MNHEY; CDR2 reads SVGAGI. CDR3: CASSLGTVRHTQYF.

The CDR3 loop reads CSARDAASGKYEQYF. The chain couples TRBV20-1 to TRBJ2-7; absent DNA, TCRdb's TRBD2 call cannot be checked. Germline loops: CDR1 DFQATT, CDR2 SNEGSKA (reference sequence). CDR3 length equals 15 residues.

This sequence joins TRBV4-3 and TRBJ2-3. This CDR3 contains 14 residues. Germline CDR1 is LGHNA and CDR2 is YSLEER. This CDR3 is CASSQILGSDTQYF.

This rearrangement joins TRBV20-1 to TRBJ2-2; the TCRdb call, TRBD1, lacks DNA for checking. This CDR3 spans 13 amino acids. From germline, CDR1 is DFQATT and CDR2 SNEGSKA (reference sequence). This CDR3 reads CSASRETGGELFF.

V gene TRBV7-9 combines with J gene TRBJ2-3; with no DNA, the TCRdb D assignment of TRBD1 cannot be verified. The CDR3 length is 14 residues. The germline gives CDR1 SEHNR, CDR2 FQNEAQ (reference sequence). The CDR3 region is CASSSWAGYDTQYF. Drawing the rest from reference TRBV7-9 and TRBJ2-3, the complete variable domain is DTGVSQNPRHKITKRGQNVTFRCDPISEHNRLYWYRQTLGQGPEFLTYFQNEAQLEKSRLLSDRFSAERPKGSFSTLEIQRTEQGDSAMYLCASSSWAGYDTQYFGPGTRLTVL.

The chain employs TRBV19 and TRBJ2-6; TCRdb selects TRBD1, and the lack of DNA leaves this call unchecked. This CDR3 is built from 17 residues. CDR1 and CDR2 (germline): LNHDA, SQIVND (reference sequence). The CDR3 spells CASKPRGLGPGANVLTF.

J is TRBJ2-5 and V is TRBV29-1. The CDR3 consists of 16 residues. Germline V gene data show CDR1 as SQVTM and CDR2 as ANQGSEA. The CDR3 is CSVDVASWQNQETQYF.

The chain recombines TRBV6-1 with TRBJ1-2; TCRdb's D call of TRBD1 is untestable without DNA. The CDR3 contains 14 residues. CDR1 and CDR2 (germline): MNHNS, SASEGT. The CDR3 here is CASSESQVPYGYTF.

The chain recombines TRBV20-1 with TRBJ2-3; TCRdb's D gene call, TRBD2, goes unchecked for lack of DNA. The germline V gene has CDR1 DFQATT and CDR2 SNEGSKA (reference sequence). This CDR3 has 18 amino acids. The CDR3 loop is CSARDWLAGVVSTDTQYF.

The chain couples TRBV3-1 to TRBJ1-1; TCRdb's D call, TRBD1, is unchecked because there is no DNA. The CDR3 contains 17 residues. The germline CDR1 and CDR2 sequences are LGHDT and YNNKEL (reference sequence). CDR3: CASRERLGGGPNTEAFF.

This chain connects TRBV12-3 or TRBV12-4 to TRBJ1-1; TCRdb's assignment of TRBD1 cannot be checked, as there is no DNA. This CDR3 has 13 amino acids. The CDR3 loop is CASSTPAAPEAFF.

The V and J genes are TRBV29-1 and TRBJ2-3; TCRdb proposes TRBD1, but this gene call is untestable without DNA. The CDR3 consists of 16 residues. Germline assignment: CDR1 SQVTM and CDR2 ANQGSEA. CDR3 amino acids: CSVVGTGTSSTDTQYF.

The V gene is TRBV28, the J gene TRBJ2-2. Germline CDR1 and CDR2: MDHEN and SYDVKM. The CDR3 consists of 14 residues. The CDR3 sequence is CASRKQANTGELFF.

The chain has TRBV10-3 and TRBJ1-2; TCRdb returns TRBD1, unconfirmable since there is no DNA. In germline, CDR1 is ENHRY, CDR2 SYGVKD. This CDR3 region has 11 residues. This CDR3 reads CAIKTGDGYTF.

This chain joins TRBV7-3 and TRBJ2-3; TCRdb calls TRBD2, which cannot be checked without DNA. This CDR3 comprises 14 residues. Germline V gene lookup returns CDR1 SGHTA and CDR2 FQGTGA. The CDR3 region is CASRRTSGTDTQYF.

The chain uses TRBV20-1 and TRBJ2-3; TCRdb outputs TRBD2, but without DNA this stays unchecked. Looked up from germline, CDR1 is DFQATT and CDR2 is SNEGSKA (reference sequence). The CDR3 length is 14 residues. The CDR3 here is CSAMGVESTDTQYF.

The chain couples TRBV4-2 to TRBJ2-4; absent DNA, TCRdb's TRBD2 call cannot be checked. Germline lookup yields CDR1 LGHNA and CDR2 YNFKEQ. The length of the CDR3 is 17 residues. The CDR3 reads CASSQDWAGGAKNIQYF.

The rearrangement uses TRBV29-1 and TRBJ2-4. CDR1 and CDR2 (germline): SQVTM, ANQGSEA. The length of the CDR3 is 13 residues. The CDR3 region is CSVLLRAKNIQYF.

The gene calls are TRBV24-1 and TRBJ2-5; lacking DNA, the TRBD2 call made by TCRdb goes unchecked. The CDR3 spans 14 residues. CDR1 and CDR2 (germline): KGHDR, SFDVKD. CDR3 region: CATSLAGDSETQYF.

V usage is TRBV12-3 or TRBV12-4 and J usage is TRBJ1-6; TCRdb names TRBD1, which stays unverified in the absence of DNA. The CDR3 length is 15 residues. The CDR3 loop reads CASSLLPGANSPLHF.

V usage is TRBV27 and J usage is TRBJ1-6; TCRdb's assignment of TRBD1 cannot be checked, as there is no DNA. Germline V gene data show CDR1 as MNHEY and CDR2 as SMNVEV (reference sequence). The CDR3 is made up of 14 amino acids. Here the CDR3 reads CASRGTANNSPLHF.

The chain has TRBV7-9 and TRBJ2-7; the TRBD2 assignment by TCRdb is unverifiable without DNA. The CDR3 is 16 residues long. CDR1 and CDR2 from the germline V gene are SEHNR and FQNEAQ (reference sequence). CDR3 in amino acids: CASSSQSSGMAWEQYF.

This sequence joins TRBV14 and TRBJ2-3; the TRBD2 assignment by TCRdb is unverifiable without DNA. The length of the CDR3 is 13 residues. From germline, CDR1 is SGHDN and CDR2 FVKESK. CDR3 region: CASSPPSGLAQYF.

This chain joins TRBV5-1 and TRBJ1-3. The CDR3 loop spans 14 amino acids. Per the germline V gene, CDR1 is SGHRS and CDR2 is YFSETQ. The CDR3 is CASSTGTPGNTIYF. The complete variable domain, with remaining parts taken from reference TRBV5-1 and TRBJ1-3, reads KAGVTQTPRYLIKTRGQQVTLSCSPISGHRSVSWYQQTPGQGLQFLFEYFSETQRNKGNFPGRFSGRQFSNSRSEMNVSTLELGDSALYLCASSTGTPGNTIYFGEGSWLTVV.

This CDR3 is CASSLVPTDTQYF. V is TRBV12-3 or TRBV12-4 and J is TRBJ2-3. This CDR3 region has 13 residues.

V is TRBV28 and J is TRBJ2-3; absent DNA, TCRdb's TRBD2 call cannot be checked. Germline lookup yields CDR1 MDHEN and CDR2 SYDVKM. The CDR3 sequence is 17 residues long. CDR3 amino acids: CASSAPGLAGGTDTQYF.

The rearrangement uses TRBV20-1 and TRBJ1-5; TCRdb's assignment of TRBD1 cannot be checked, as there is no DNA. The CDR3 is made up of 14 amino acids. Germline values: CDR1 DFQATT, CDR2 SNEGSKA (reference sequence). The CDR3 is CSARDTTGVQPQHF.